This T cell receptor (beta chain) was observed in a study of cytomegalovirus exposure and HLA in healthy donors. About this clone: The target antigen is unknown.

General study results and limits: The study carried out a later analysis of TCR beta sequences. It associated 15,000 to 20,000 of them with specific HLA alleles at a false discovery rate of 0.05.

The CDR3 covers 17 residues. Germline CDR1 reads SGDLS; CDR2 reads YYNGEE. With 0 bases clipped from V and 2 bases from J, the junction kept 9 bases outside the gene matches. Primers: 60 Vbeta forward and 13 Jbeta reverse. Libraries were prepared by immunoSEQ multiplex PCR; TCRdb keeps only in-frame clonotypes and omits some of them. Of 200,000 to 250,000 clones detected, around 80% appear once; the ten largest clones hold less than 0.6%. The sample comprised PBMCs. The clonotype was recovered from a boy between 10 and 17 years old in good health and CMV-seronegative. The V and J genes are TRBV9 and TRBJ2-5; 8 nucleotides align to TRBD1. Written as DNA, the CDR3 is TGTGCCAGCAGCGTAGGAATCCTGACAGGGGCGCAAGAGACCCAGTACTTC. This codes for CASSVGILTGAQETQYF.